This T cell receptor beta chain was obtained from a study of cytomegalovirus exposure and HLA in healthy donors. The donors comprised healthy bone marrow donors. In the PCR, 60 Vbeta and 13 Jbeta primers were used. Only in-frame clones appear in the TCRdb table, and some are missing; sequencing was by immunoSEQ multiplex PCR. The profile shows about 82,000 clones, around 70% of them singletons. The V and J ends lost 1 base and 0 bases respectively, with 6 bases between them. Germline CDR1 reads SGHVS; CDR2 reads FNYEAQ. This CDR3 contains 14 residues. The chain joins TRBV7-6 to TRBJ1-1; D unresolved. This clonotype was sampled from a woman aged 45-65 years in good health and CMV-seropositive. The source material was PBMCs. CDR3 DNA: TGTGCCAGCAGCTTAGGAGGTATGAACACTGAAGCTTTCTTT. Encoded protein: CASSLGGMNTEAFF.